This TCR beta chain was sequenced in a study of blood T cell repertoires in COVID-19. Study-wide context: Sites across the United States, Italy and Spain contributed samples from acute and convalescent COVID-19.

The assay was immunoSEQ multiplex PCR, and TCRdb's table has in-frame clones only and misses some. The sample has around 130,000 clones; 75% to 90% are singletons. CDR1 and CDR2 from the germline V gene are SGHRS and YFSETQ. The CDR3 totals 15 residues. Trimming removed 0 bases from V and 8 bases from J, with 15 bases in between. The rearrangement joins TRBV5-1 to TRBJ1-5; a possible D gene is TRBD1 (5 bases). The source material was peripheral blood. The receptor was isolated from a human donor in a cohort sampled during active COVID-19. The CDR3 sequence: CASSLGQVGGEPQHF. The CDR3 coding sequence is TGCGCCAGCAGCTTGGGGCAGGTCGGGGGAGAGCCCCAGCATTTT. The full variable domain, in which reference TRBV5-1 and TRBJ1-5 provide the parts outside the CDR3, is KAGVTQTPRYLIKTRGQQVTLSCSPISGHRSVSWYQQTPGQGLQFLFEYFSETQRNKGNFPGRFSGRQFSNSRSEMNVSTLELGDSALYLCASSLGQVGGEPQHFGDGTRLSIL.